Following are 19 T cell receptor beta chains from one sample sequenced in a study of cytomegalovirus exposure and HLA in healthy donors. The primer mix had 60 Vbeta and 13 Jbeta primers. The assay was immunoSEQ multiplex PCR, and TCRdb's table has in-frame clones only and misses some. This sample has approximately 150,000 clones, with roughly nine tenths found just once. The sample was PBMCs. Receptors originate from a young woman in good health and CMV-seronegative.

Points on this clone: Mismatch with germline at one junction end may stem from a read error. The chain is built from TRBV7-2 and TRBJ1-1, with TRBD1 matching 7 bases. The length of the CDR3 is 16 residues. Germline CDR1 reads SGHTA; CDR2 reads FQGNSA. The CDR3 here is CASSLVTTGVKTEAFF. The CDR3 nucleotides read TGTGCCAGCAGCTTAGTCACCACAGGGGTGAAGACTGAAGCTTTCTTT.

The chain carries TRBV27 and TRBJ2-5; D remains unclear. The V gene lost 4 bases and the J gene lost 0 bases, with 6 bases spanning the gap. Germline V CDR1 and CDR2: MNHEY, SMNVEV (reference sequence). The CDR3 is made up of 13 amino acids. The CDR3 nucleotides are TGTGCCAGCAGTTGGGCGAACCAAGAGACCCAGTACTTC. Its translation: CASSWANQETQYF.

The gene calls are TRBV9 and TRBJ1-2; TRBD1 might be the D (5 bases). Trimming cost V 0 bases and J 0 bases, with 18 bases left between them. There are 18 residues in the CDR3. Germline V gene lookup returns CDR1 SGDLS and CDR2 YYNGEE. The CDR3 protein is CASSVGGRVGASNYGYTF. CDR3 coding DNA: TGTGCCAGCAGCGTAGGGGGGAGGGTTGGGGCCTCTAACTATGGCTACACCTTC.

The CDR3 DNA follows: TGTGCCAGCTCACCGGGACAGGGGGCTAATGGCTACACCTTC. This codes for CASSPGQGANGYTF. The chain carries TRBV18 and TRBJ1-2; 12 nucleotides agree with TRBD1. The germline V gene encodes CDR1 KGHSH and CDR2 LQKENI. The trim removed 3 bases at V and 6 bases at J, leaving 2 bases unmatched. This CDR3 is 14 amino acids long.

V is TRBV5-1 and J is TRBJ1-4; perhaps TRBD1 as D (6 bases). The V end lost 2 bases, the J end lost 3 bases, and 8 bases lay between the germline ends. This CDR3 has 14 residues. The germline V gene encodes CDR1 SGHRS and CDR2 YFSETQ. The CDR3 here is CASSFTGSNEKLFF. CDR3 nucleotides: TGCGCCAGCAGCTTTACAGGGTCTAATGAAAAACTGTTTTTT.

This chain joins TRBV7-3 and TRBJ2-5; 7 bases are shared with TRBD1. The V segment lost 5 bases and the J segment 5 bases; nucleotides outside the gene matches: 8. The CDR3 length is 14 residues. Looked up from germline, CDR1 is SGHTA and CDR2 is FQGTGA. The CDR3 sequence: CASSHNRGGETQYF. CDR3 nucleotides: TGTGCCAGCAGCCACAACAGGGGTGGGGAGACCCAGTACTTC. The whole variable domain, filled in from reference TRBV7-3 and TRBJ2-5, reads GAGVSQTPSNKVTEKGKYVELRCDPISGHTALYWYRQSLGQGPEFLIYFQGTGAADDSGLPNDRFFAVRPEGSVSTLKIQRTERGDSAVYLCASSHNRGGETQYFGPGTRLLVL.

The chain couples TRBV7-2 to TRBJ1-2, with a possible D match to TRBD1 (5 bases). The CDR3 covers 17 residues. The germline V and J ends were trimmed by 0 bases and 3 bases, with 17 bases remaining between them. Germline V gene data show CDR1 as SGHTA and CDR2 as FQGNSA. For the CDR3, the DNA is TGTGCCAGCAGCTTAGCAGGGTGGGGCAGGGAACACTATGGCTACACCTTC. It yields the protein CASSLAGWGREHYGYTF. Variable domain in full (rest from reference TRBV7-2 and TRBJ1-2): GAGVSQSPSNKVTEKGKDVELRCDPISGHTALYWYRQSLGQGLEFLIYFQGNSAPDKSGLPSDRFSAERTGGSVSTLTIQRTQQEDSAVYLCASSLAGWGREHYGYTFGSGTRLTVV.

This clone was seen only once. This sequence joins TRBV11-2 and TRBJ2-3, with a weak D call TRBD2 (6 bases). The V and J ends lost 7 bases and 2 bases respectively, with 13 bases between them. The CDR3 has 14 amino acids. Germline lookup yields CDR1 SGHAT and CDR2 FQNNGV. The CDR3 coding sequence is TGTGCCAGCACCTTGGGAGGAGTCACAGATACGCAGTATTTT. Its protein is CASTLGGVTDTQYF.

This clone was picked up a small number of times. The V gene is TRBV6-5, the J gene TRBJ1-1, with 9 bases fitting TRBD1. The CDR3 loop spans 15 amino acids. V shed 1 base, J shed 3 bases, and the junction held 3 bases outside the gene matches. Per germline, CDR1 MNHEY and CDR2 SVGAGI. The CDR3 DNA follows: TGTGCCAGCAGTTACTTGGGACAGGGAGACACTGAAGCTTTCTTT. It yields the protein CASSYLGQGDTEAFF.

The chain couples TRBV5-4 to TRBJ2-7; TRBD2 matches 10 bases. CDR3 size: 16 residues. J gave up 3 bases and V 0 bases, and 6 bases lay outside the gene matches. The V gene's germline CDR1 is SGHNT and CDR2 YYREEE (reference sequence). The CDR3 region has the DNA TGTGCCAGCAGCTTGGGGGCTAGCGGGAGTAACTACGAGCAGTACTTC. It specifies CASSLGASGSNYEQYF. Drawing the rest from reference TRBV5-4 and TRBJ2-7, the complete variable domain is ETGVTQSPTHLIKTRGQQVTLRCSSQSGHNTVSWYQQALGQGPQFIFQYYREEENGRGNFPPRFSGLQFPNYSSELNVNALELDDSALYLCASSLGASGSNYEQYFGPGTRLTVT.

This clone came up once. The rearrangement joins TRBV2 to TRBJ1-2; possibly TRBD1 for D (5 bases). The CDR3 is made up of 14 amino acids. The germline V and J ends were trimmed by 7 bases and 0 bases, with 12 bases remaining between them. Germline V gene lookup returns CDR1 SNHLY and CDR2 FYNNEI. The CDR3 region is CASNLGGANYGYTF. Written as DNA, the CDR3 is TGTGCCAGCAACCTTGGGGGGGCTAACTATGGCTACACCTTC.

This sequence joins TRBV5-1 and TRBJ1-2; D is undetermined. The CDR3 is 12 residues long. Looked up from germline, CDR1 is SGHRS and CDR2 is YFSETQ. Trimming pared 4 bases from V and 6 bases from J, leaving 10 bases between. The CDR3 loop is CASSQVGDGYTF. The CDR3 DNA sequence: TGCGCCAGCAGCCAGGTGGGAGATGGCTACACCTTC.

CDR3 in DNA: TGCGCCAGCAGCCGGACTAGCGGATACAATGAGCAGTTCTTC. Translation gives CASSRTSGYNEQFF. The V gene is TRBV5-1, the J gene TRBJ2-1, with 10 bases that match TRBD2. Unmatched junction bases numbered 2, after V lost 4 bases and J lost 4 bases. This CDR3 spans 14 amino acids. Germline CDR1 and CDR2: SGHRS and YFSETQ.

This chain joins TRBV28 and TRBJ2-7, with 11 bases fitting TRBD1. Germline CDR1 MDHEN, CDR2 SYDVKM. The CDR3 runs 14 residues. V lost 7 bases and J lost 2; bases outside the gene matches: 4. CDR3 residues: CASTKDRGPYEQYF. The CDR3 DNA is TGTGCCAGCACCAAGGACAGGGGGCCCTACGAGCAGTACTTC.

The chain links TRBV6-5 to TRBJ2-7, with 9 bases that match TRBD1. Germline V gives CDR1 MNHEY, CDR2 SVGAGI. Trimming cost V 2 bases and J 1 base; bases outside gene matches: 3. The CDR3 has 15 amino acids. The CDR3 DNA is TGTGCCAGCAGTTACGGAGGGACAGGGTCCTACGAGCAGTACTTC. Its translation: CASSYGGTGSYEQYF.

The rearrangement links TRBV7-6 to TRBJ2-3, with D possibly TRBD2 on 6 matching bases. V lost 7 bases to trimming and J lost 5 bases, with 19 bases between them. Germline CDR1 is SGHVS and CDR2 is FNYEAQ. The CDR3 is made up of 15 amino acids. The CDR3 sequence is CASNPSVKWGDTQYF. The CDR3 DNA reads TGTGCCAGCAATCCTAGCGTCAAATGGGGAGATACGCAGTATTTT.

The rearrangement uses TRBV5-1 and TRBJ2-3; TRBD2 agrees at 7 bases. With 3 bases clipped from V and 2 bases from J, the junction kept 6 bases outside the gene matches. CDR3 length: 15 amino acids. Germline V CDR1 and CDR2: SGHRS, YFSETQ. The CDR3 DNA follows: TGCGCCAGCAGCTCCCTAGCGGACCTCACAGATACGCAGTATTTT. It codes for CASSSLADLTDTQYF.

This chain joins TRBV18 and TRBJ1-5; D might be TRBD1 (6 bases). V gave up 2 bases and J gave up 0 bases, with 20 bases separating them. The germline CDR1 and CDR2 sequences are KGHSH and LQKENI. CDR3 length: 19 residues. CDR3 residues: CASSPSPGQGSYSNQPQHF. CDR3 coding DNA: TGTGCCAGCTCACCAAGTCCTGGGCAGGGGTCCTATAGCAATCAGCCCCAGCATTTT. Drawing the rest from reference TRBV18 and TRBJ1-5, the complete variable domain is NAGVMQNPRHLVRRRGQEARLRCSPMKGHSHVYWYRQLPEEGLKFMVYLQKENIIDESGMPKERFSAEFPKEGPSILRIQQVVRGDSAAYFCASSPSPGQGSYSNQPQHFGDGTRLSIL.

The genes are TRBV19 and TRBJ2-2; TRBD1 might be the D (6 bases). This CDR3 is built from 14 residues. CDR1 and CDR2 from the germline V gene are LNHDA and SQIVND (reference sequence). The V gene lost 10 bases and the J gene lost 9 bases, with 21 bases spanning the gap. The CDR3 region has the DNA TGTGCCACTAAACCGGGACACCGACTCCGGGAGCTGTTTTTT. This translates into CATKPGHRLRELFF. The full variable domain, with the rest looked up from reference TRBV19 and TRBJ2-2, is DGGITQSPKYLFRKEGQNVTLSCEQNLNHDAMYWYRQDPGQGLRLIYYSQIVNDFQKGDIAEGYSVSREKKESFPLTVTSAQKNPTAFYLCATKPGHRLRELFFGEGSRLTVL.